This is a list of T cell receptor beta chains from one sample in a study of blood T cells in healthy people across ages. TCRdb used MiXCR to reprocess the 5' RACE reads, holding one entry per CDR3 protein. Seen here are fewer than 2 million distinct CDR3 sequences, 30% to 40% observed once, and the top ten hold roughly 24%. Sequenced input: blood. These receptors all stem from a human donor in good health. Both conserved end residues are part of each CDR3. The order of the fields is CDR3 length, V gene, J gene, D gene, clone size, CDR3 DNA, CDR3 protein. A D gene is named only where the DNA matches it firmly. For some rows the clone size is stated as once, few or many, or as a class when expanded; others skip it.

length: 11
V: TRBV6-4
J: TRBJ1-1
D: -
size: -
DNA: TGTGCCAGCAGTACGTGGACTGAAGCTTTCTTT
CDR3: CASSTWTEAFF

length: 13
V: TRBV12-3/TRBV12-4
J: TRBJ1-1
D: -
size: once
DNA: TGTGCCAGCAGTTTAGAACAGCGTACTGAAGCTTTCTTT
CDR3: CASSLEQRTEAFF

length: 14
V: TRBV9
J: TRBJ1-2
D: -
size: -
DNA: TGTGCCAGCAGCCCCGCGCTCGGGCTTAGGGGCTACACCTTC
CDR3: CASSPALGLRGYTF

length: 13
V: TRBV29-1
J: TRBJ2-4
D: -
size: -
DNA: TGCAGCGTCCTCACTAGCAAATACAATGAGCAGTACTTC
CDR3: CSVLTSKYNEQYF

length: 14
V: TRBV5-1
J: TRBJ2-1
D: TRBD1
size: -
DNA: TGCGCCAGCAGCCTGGACAGGGGGTGGAGTGAGCAGTTCTTC
CDR3: CASSLDRGWSEQFF

length: 14
V: TRBV15
J: TRBJ1-5
D: -
size: few
DNA: TGTGCCACCAGCGAAGCGACAGTTCGTCAGCCCCAGCATTTT
CDR3: CATSEATVRQPQHF

length: 14
V: TRBV7-8
J: TRBJ1-4
D: -
size: few
DNA: TGTGCCAGCAGGGCGGACAGAGGGAATGAAAAACTGTTTTTT
CDR3: CASRADRGNEKLFF

length: 17
V: TRBV5-1
J: TRBJ1-6
D: -
size: -
DNA: TGCGCCAGCAGCTACGTGAGGGGGGAGTCCTATAATTCACCCCTCCACTTT
CDR3: CASSYVRGESYNSPLHF

length: 14
V: TRBV12-3/TRBV12-4
J: TRBJ2-7
D: -
size: few
DNA: TGTGCCAGCAGTTTCTACGGGACCGACTACGAGCAGTACTTC
CDR3: CASSFYGTDYEQYF

length: 17
V: TRBV7-9
J: TRBJ2-1
D: TRBD1
size: -
DNA: TGTGCCAGCAGCTTAGCGGGACAGCCCAGGGTGTTTGGTGAGCAGTTCTTC
CDR3: CASSLAGQPRVFGEQFF

length: 12
V: TRBV12-3/TRBV12-4
J: TRBJ2-5
D: -
size: -
DNA: TGTGCCAGCAGTTTAGGCGGCCACGGGCAGTACTTC
CDR3: CASSLGGHGQYF

length: 15
V: TRBV5-1
J: TRBJ1-5
D: TRBD1
size: -
DNA: TGCGCCAGCAGCTTGGACAGGGGCGAGAATCAGCCCCAGCATTTT
CDR3: CASSLDRGENQPQHF

length: 13
V: TRBV4-3
J: TRBJ1-2
D: -
size: -
DNA: TGCGCCAGCAGCCAAGGTCGGGCAGATGGCTACACCTTC
CDR3: CASSQGRADGYTF

length: 15
V: TRBV20-1
J: TRBJ1-2
D: -
size: -
DNA: TGCAGTGCTAGACCGGTGACAGGTCCGCGGGATGGCTACACCTTC
CDR3: CSARPVTGPRDGYTF

length: 13
V: TRBV2
J: TRBJ1-4
D: TRBD1
size: -
DNA: TGTGCCAGCCGGGGACAGTCTAATGGAAAACTGTTTTTT
CDR3: CASRGQSNGKLFF

length: 17
V: TRBV7-8
J: TRBJ1-6
D: -
size: few
DNA: TGTGCCAGCAGCTCTCACAGTGCAAGCTCCTATAATTCACCCCTCCACTTT
CDR3: CASSSHSASSYNSPLHF

length: 12
V: TRBV12-3/TRBV12-4
J: TRBJ2-3
D: TRBD1
size: -
DNA: TGTGCCAGCAGTTTCAGGGGGATTACGCAGTATTTT
CDR3: CASSFRGITQYF

length: 16
V: TRBV7-2
J: TRBJ1-2
D: -
size: -
DNA: TGTGCCAGCATCAATCGTGGGGGGCCCGTCAACTATGGCTACACCTTC
CDR3: CASINRGGPVNYGYTF

length: 13
V: TRBV27
J: TRBJ1-2
D: -
size: -
DNA: TGTGCCAGCAGTTTTGGGGTTGAACGCGGCTACACCTTC
CDR3: CASSFGVERGYTF

length: 13
V: TRBV20-1
J: TRBJ1-2
D: -
size: -
DNA: TGCAGTGCCCCGGGACTGATTAACTATGGCTACACCTTC
CDR3: CSAPGLINYGYTF